The 10 T cell receptor beta chains below all came from one sample that was sequenced in a study of CD8 T cells in ankylosing spondylitis. One entry per CDR3 protein results from TCRdb running MiXCR on the 5' RACE reads. The sample contains roughly 180,000 distinct CDR3 sequences, 13% of which appear only once. Sequencing input: blood, either unsorted or a sorted T cell fraction (not recorded which). The receptors shown here come from a female donor with ankylosing spondylitis or in good health (not recorded which).

A few counts support this clonotype. CDR3 nucleotide sequence: TGTGCCAGCAACAATGGGAGGCAGACGCTCCAGCCCCAGCATTTT. Translating gives CASNNGRQTLQPQHF. The chain is built from TRBV18 and TRBJ1-5; D gene uncertain. Looked up from germline, CDR1 is KGHSH and CDR2 is LQKENI. The CDR3 totals 15 residues. V was trimmed by 8 bases and J by 7 bases, leaving 21 bases between them.

CDR3 DNA: TGTGCCAGCAGCGCCGGGACCGACACTGAAGCTTTCTTT. Protein product: CASSAGTDTEAFF. The gene calls are TRBV12-3 or TRBV12-4 and TRBJ1-1; tentative D call: TRBD1 (5 bases). This CDR3 spans 13 amino acids. V was cut by 6 bases and J by 3 bases, with 11 bases left in between.

This clonotype was counted at least ten times. This chain links TRBV12-3 or TRBV12-4 with TRBJ2-5; D not resolved. This CDR3 is built from 13 residues. Trimming removed 4 bases at V and 5 bases at J, with 11 bases between. The CDR3 region is CASSSRDFETQYF. DNA for the CDR3: TGTGCCAGCAGTTCAAGGGATTTCGAGACCCAGTACTTC.

The gene calls are TRBV7-8 and TRBJ2-5; 8 positions agree with TRBD1. CDR1 is SGHVS and CDR2 is FQNEAQ in the germline V gene. The CDR3 is 18 residues long. The junction had 12 bases not matched to a gene; V was cut back by 1 base and J by 2 bases. CDR3 in amino acids: CASSLGPSPTGEQETQYF. The DNA for the CDR3 is TGTGCCAGCAGCTTAGGCCCGAGCCCGACAGGGGAGCAAGAGACCCAGTACTTC.

The rearrangement links TRBV10-3 to TRBJ2-7; the match to TRBD2 covers 7 bases. CDR1 is ENHRY, CDR2 SYGVKD, per germline. This CDR3 spans 12 amino acids. The junction had 4 bases not matched to a gene; V was cut back by 5 bases and J by 6 bases. CDR3 coding DNA: TGTGCCATCAGTATCCCGGGGGGCGAGCAGTACTTC. It codes for CAISIPGGEQYF.

This clonotype showed up many times. The V and J genes are TRBV9 and TRBJ2-1, with D tentatively TRBD2 (5 bases). CDR1 is SGDLS and CDR2 is YYNGEE in the germline V gene. Trimming took 3 bases from V and 9 from J, leaving 13 bases between them. There are 13 residues in the CDR3. Written as DNA, the CDR3 is TGTGCCAGCAGCGGACACCCGGGGAGTGAGCAGTTCTTC. This gives the protein CASSGHPGSEQFF. The full variable domain, rest sourced from reference TRBV9 and TRBJ2-1, is DSGVTQTPKHLITATGQRVTLRCSPRSGDLSVYWYQQSLDQGLQFLIQYYNGEERAKGNILERFSAQQFPDLHSELNLSSLELGDSALYFCASSGHPGSEQFFGPGTRLTVL.

In its sample, this clonotype was seen many times. V and J are TRBV5-1 and TRBJ2-7; D may be TRBD1 (6 bases). Trimming cost V 0 bases and J 5 bases, with 21 bases left between them. Germline V gene sequence: CDR1 SGHRS, CDR2 YFSETQ. This CDR3 is built from 17 residues. For the CDR3, the DNA is TGCGCCAGCAGCTTGGCCTTCTCAGGGGTGAAAATCCACGAGCAGTACTTC. Encoded protein: CASSLAFSGVKIHEQYF.

This clonotype appeared many times. The gene calls are TRBV5-5 and TRBJ2-7; D is perhaps TRBD1 (6 bases). The CDR3 contains 14 residues. Germline lookup yields CDR1 SGHKS and CDR2 YYEKEE (reference sequence). V was shortened by 4 bases and J by 0 bases, with 11 bases between the two germline ends. CDR3 residues: CASSPRDISYEQYF. The CDR3 DNA reads TGTGCCAGCAGCCCTCGGGACATCTCCTACGAGCAGTACTTC.

This clonotype occurred many times. V usage is TRBV20-1 and J usage is TRBJ2-7, with D possibly being TRBD1 or TRBD2 (5 bases each). Trimming removed 0 bases at V and 2 bases at J, with 20 bases between. CDR1 and CDR2 from the germline V gene are DFQATT and SNEGSKA (reference sequence). This CDR3 spans 17 amino acids. The CDR3 coding sequence is TGCAGTGCTAGAGAAAGAGGTCGGGAACAGGCCGCCTACGAGCAGTACTTC. It specifies CSARERGREQAAYEQYF.

In this sample, this clonotype turned up many times. The V gene is TRBV20-1, the J gene TRBJ1-3; D uncertain. Germline CDR1 and CDR2: DFQATT and SNEGSKA (reference sequence). With 0 bases removed from V and 3 bases from J, the gap between germline ends came to 12 bases. The CDR3 runs to 15 residues. The chain's CDR3 is CSARDYRAGGNTIYF. The CDR3 coding sequence is TGCAGTGCTAGAGATTACCGGGCCGGTGGAAACACCATATATTTT.